This note documents a single TCR beta chain sequence. Its antigen is unknown. The PCR made use of 60 Vbeta and 13 Jbeta primers. Some clones are missing from TCRdb's copy, which holds only in-frame ones; the method was immunoSEQ multiplex PCR. This sample carries 120,000 or so clones, roughly a sixth of them seen once, and the ten largest clones take about 3%. V lost 5 bases and J lost 4, with 17 bases in between. The CDR3 sequence is 15 residues long. Per germline, CDR1 SNHLY and CDR2 FYNNEI. The data were obtained in a study of cytomegalovirus exposure and HLA in healthy donors. Study-level information: Samples from HLA-typed donors yielded around 85 million unique TCRs in an early data release. Findings and limits, study-wide: Later, an analysis showed that TCR beta chains associated with HLA were more clonally expanded than others that were equally common. For most subjects, TCR beta sequences were reported to predict HLA-A and HLA-B alleles with accuracy.

This chain uses TRBV2 with TRBJ2-5; maybe TRBD1 (5 bases). This TCR was recovered from a female donor in good health and CMV-seropositive. The sequenced material came from PBMCs. The CDR3 nucleotides are TGTGCCAGCAGTAAGACGCAGGGCGTGGCAGAGACCCAGTACTTC. It encodes CASSKTQGVAETQYF.